Included here is one T cell receptor beta chain sequence, with context. Its antigen has not been determined. Base qualities are missing; no much larger clone stands one base away. For repertoire sequencing, TCR beta CDR3 regions were amplified from RNA transcripts. The first round was an RT-PCR using HTBI primers with the Qiagen OneStep RT-PCR kit, and this first round was followed by a second-round multiplex PCR, then size selection and purification. Libraries were sequenced on an Illumina HiSeq2000 using paired-end 100 bp reads. Per the source publication's procedure: SOAPnuke was used to process the reads, removing any read that contained adapters or uncalled bases, had a mean Phred below 15, or lacked an exact match to the constant primer or identifier. COPE v1.2.5 was used to merge the high-quality paired reads. Each unique nucleotide sequence was treated as a clonotype, and MiTCR v1.1 was used to align the clonotypes to the IMGT TRB V, D and J references. The analysis was limited to V-J combinations with a frequency above 0.0001, which together covered just over 98% of the repertoires. For each V-J combination, a TCR clonal expansion and chaos score was defined as the ratio of F50 clonal expansion to chaos observed in the TCRdist matrix. Welch's t-statistics and random forest were used to narrow the features down to around 13 V-J combinations, which were then fed into a naive Bayes classifier. The similarity between thyroid and blood repertoires was quantified using the Morisita-Horn index. TCRdb reprocessed the public reads (quality trimming at Q25 with fastp, clone calling with MiXCR) and kept in-frame beta chains. Rows are combined by CDR3 protein, so each entry shows the most common genes and DNA. What appears here as the V and J calls and clone size reflects TCRdb's work, not the paper's. The sample yields roughly 610,000 distinct CDR3 sequences; 20% to 25% were counted once. The top ten clonotypes cover roughly 6.9% of the sample.

Hyperthyroidism was defined as stable when no progression to ophthalmopathy occurred within 18 months of follow-up. The hyperthyroidism patients were 18 to 65 years old and newly diagnosed, with a disease duration of less than 2 months. Anyone with other autoimmune diseases, uncontrolled infections, pregnancy or lactation was excluded from the study. Clinical symptoms, serum thyroxine, TRAb, thyroid ultrasound and orbital computed tomography formed the basis of the diagnosis. Using Ficoll-Paque density gradient centrifugation, PBMCs were isolated from approximately 11 ml of fresh peripheral blood. Total RNA was extracted with Trizol reagent and quality-checked on an Agilent 2100 Bioanalyzer. The sample belongs to a study of Graves' ophthalmopathy and Graves' hyperthyroidism (dated by TCRdb to 2016 to 2019). General notes on the study: Peripheral blood was collected at initial diagnosis, prior to any treatment. TCR beta repertoire signatures were used to distinguish Graves' ophthalmopathy from Graves' hyperthyroidism and to predict progression to ophthalmopathy. In total, some 140 blood samples were TCR-sequenced: 40 to 45 ophthalmopathy, some 75 hyperthyroidism and approximately 17 hyperthyroidism-to-ophthalmopathy patients. To explore V-J signatures that distinguish ophthalmopathy from hyperthyroidism, a discovery set of 95 to 100 patients was enrolled, made up of 40 to 45 with ophthalmopathy and around 57 with stable hyperthyroidism. An independent validation cohort comprised 18 hyperthyroidism patients and 17 patients who later progressed from hyperthyroidism to ophthalmopathy. In roughly 6 hyperthyroidism patients, T-cell repertoires of thyroid tissue and blood were compared. Following sampling, methimazole starting at 30 mg daily was administered to hyperthyroidism patients, and high-dose intravenous methylprednisolone was administered to ophthalmopathy patients. The 75 to 100 discovery patients were divided at random into training and test sets in a 7:3 ratio. Findings and caveats that apply to the study as a whole: Sample size was not predetermined statistically, and investigators were not blinded to group allocation. Ophthalmopathy was separated from stable hyperthyroidism by the 13-signature model with around 88% sensitivity and roughly 82% specificity in cross-validation and with 80%/75% in the test set. In validation, the model predicted ophthalmopathy progression with about 71% sensitivity and approximately 72% specificity; around twelve predicted patients were CT-confirmed with GO in a median of about 6.2 months. Most of the expanded thyroid clonotypes with a frequency above 0.001 were also detected in blood, and it was suggested that the thyroid immune response may be reflected by blood repertoires.

The clonotype comes from a woman under 30 with stable Graves' hyperthyroidism. Some clones in this sample may be carry-over from other donors' samples. Donor details come from another sample of the same person, matched by shared clones. Source material: peripheral blood.

The bases read TGTGCCACCAGTGAAGGGACAGGGGGCTTTGAGACCCAGTACTTC. It encodes CATSEGTGGFETQYF. The sequence joins TRBV24-1 to TRBJ2-5, with 12 central nucleotides matching TRBD1. As encoded in the germline V gene, CDR1 is KGHDR while CDR2 is SFDVKD. Inclusive of the bounding cysteine and phenylalanine, the CDR3 is 15 residues long. Just CDR3 DNA is preserved here, 45 bases in frame from base 1. The germline V end is reduced by 4 bases and the J end by 5 bases; junction bases left unmatched: 4.